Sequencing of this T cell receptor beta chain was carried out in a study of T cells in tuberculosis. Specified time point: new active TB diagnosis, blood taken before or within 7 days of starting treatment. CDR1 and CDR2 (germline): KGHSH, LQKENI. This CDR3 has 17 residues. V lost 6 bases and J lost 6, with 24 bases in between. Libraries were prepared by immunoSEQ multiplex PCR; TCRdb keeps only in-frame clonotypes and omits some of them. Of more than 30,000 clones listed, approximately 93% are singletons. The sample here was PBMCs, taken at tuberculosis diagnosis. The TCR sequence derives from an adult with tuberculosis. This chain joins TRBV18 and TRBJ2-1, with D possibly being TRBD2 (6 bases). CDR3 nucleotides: TGTGCCAGCTCGCCGCGCGTTGGGACCACGACTAGCAATGAGCAGTTCTTC. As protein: CASSPRVGTTTSNEQFF.